This T cell receptor beta chain comes out of a study of T cell responses to AZD1222 COVID-19 vaccine. The data were produced by immunoSEQ multiplex PCR, yet TCRdb's version contains in-frame clones alone and is incomplete. The sample lists around 110,000 clones; about 90% were seen once. This sequence was found in an adult in good health. Sequencing was performed on peripheral blood, taken on day 0 of AZD1222 vaccination.

The CDR3 DNA is TGTGCCAGCAGCGTTGATCCAGCGGGCACCGGGGAGCTGTTTTTT. It is translated as CASSVDPAGTGELFF. The chain has TRBV9 and TRBJ2-2; the D gene is possibly TRBD2 (6 bases). Trimming left V 2 bases short and J 4 bases short, with 12 bases between. The germline gives CDR1 SGDLS, CDR2 YYNGEE. CDR3 length equals 15 residues.